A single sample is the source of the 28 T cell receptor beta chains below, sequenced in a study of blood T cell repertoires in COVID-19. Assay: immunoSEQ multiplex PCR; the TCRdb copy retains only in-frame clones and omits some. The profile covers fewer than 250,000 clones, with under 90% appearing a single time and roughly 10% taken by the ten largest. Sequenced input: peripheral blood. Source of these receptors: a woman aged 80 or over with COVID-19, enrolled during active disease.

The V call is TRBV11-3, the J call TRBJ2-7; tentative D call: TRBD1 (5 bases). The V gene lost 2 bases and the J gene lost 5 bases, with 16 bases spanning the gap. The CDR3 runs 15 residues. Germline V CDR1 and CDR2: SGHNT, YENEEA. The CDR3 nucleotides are TGTGCCAGCAGCTTAAACCAGGGATTTCCTAACGAGCAGTACGTC. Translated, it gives CASSLNQGFPNEQYV.

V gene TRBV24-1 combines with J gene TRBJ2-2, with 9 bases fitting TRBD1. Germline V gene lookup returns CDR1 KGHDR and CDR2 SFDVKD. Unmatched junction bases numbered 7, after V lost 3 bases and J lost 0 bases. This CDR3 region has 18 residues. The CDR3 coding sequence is TGTGCCACCAGTGATCGGGACAGGGTGTCCCCGAACACCGGGGAGCTGTTTTTT. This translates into CATSDRDRVSPNTGELFF.

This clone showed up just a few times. This CDR3 reads CASSKGFTGNTIYF. The CDR3 coding sequence is TGTGCCAGCAGCAAGGGGTTCACTGGAAACACCATATATTTT. V is TRBV7-9 and J is TRBJ1-3; a weak D match, TRBD1 (5 bases). CDR1 is SEHNR, CDR2 FQNEAQ, per germline (reference sequence). CDR3 length: 14 residues. Trimming took 5 bases from V and 2 from J, leaving 10 bases between them.

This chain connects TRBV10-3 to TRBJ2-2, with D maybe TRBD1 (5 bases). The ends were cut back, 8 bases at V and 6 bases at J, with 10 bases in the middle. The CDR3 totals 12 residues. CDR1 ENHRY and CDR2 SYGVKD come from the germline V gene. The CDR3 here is CAIRQGAGELFF. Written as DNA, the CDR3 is TGTGCCATCCGGCAAGGGGCCGGGGAGCTGTTTTTT.

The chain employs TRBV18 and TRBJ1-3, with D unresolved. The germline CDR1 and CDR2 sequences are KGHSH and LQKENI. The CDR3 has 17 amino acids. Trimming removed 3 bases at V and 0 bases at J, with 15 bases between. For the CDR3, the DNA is TGTGCCAGCTCACCCGCCCGACTCGGCGGCTCTGGAAACACCATATATTTT. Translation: CASSPARLGGSGNTIYF.

CDR3 DNA sequence: TGTGCCAGCAGTCGGACAGGTGGGTCCTACGAGCAGTACGTC. Translated: CASSRTGGSYEQYV. This chain links TRBV6-6 with TRBJ2-7; TRBD1 agrees at 7 bases. After removal of 5 bases from V and 1 base from J, the junction contained 5 bases not matched to a gene. The CDR3 sequence is 14 residues long. The V gene's germline CDR1 is MNHNY and CDR2 SVGAGI (reference sequence).

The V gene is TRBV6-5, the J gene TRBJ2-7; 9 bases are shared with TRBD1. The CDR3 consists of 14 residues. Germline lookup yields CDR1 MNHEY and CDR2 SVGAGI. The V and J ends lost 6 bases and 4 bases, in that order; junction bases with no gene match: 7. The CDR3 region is CASRGRGQGYEQYV. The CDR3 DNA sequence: TGTGCCAGCAGGGGCAGGGGACAGGGATACGAGCAGTACGTC.

CDR3: CASSRDSNEQFF. The CDR3 DNA is TGCGCCAGCAGCCGGGACAGTAATGAGCAGTTCTTC. This sequence joins TRBV5-1 and TRBJ2-1; the match to TRBD1 covers 7 bases. V shed 4 bases and J 7 bases; nucleotides not matched to a gene: 2. CDR3 length equals 12 residues. The germline CDR1 and CDR2 sequences are SGHRS and YFSETQ.

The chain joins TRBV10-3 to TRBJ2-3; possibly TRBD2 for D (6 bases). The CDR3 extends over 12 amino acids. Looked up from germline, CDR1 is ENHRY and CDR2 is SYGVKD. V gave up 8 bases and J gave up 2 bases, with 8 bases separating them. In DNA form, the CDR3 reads TGTGCCATCGGCGGGACCACAGATACGCAGTATTTT. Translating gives CAIGGTTDTQYF.

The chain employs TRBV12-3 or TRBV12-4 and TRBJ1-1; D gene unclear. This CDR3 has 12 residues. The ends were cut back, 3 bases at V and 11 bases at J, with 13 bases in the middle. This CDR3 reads CASSFRPREAFF. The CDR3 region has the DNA TGTGCCAGCAGTTTTAGGCCCCGGGAGGCTTTCTTT.

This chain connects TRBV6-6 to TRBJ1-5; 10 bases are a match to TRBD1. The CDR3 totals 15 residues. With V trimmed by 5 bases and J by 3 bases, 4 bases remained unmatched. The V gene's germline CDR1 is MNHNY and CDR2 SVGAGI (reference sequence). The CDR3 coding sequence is TGTGCCAGCAGTGGAGACAGGGGGCCCAATCAGCCCCAGCATTTT. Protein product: CASSGDRGPNQPQHF.

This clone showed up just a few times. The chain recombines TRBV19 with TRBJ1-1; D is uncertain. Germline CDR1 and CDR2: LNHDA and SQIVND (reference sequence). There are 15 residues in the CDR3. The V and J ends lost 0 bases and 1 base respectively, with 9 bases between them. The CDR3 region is CASSIEGSRNTEAFF. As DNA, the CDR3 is TGTGCCAGTAGTATAGAGGGCAGCCGGAACACTGAAGCTTTCTTT. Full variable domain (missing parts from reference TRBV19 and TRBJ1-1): DGGITQSPKYLFRKEGQNVTLSCEQNLNHDAMYWYRQDPGQGLRLIYYSQIVNDFQKGDIAEGYSVSREKKESFPLTVTSAQKNPTAFYLCASSIEGSRNTEAFFGQGTRLTVV.

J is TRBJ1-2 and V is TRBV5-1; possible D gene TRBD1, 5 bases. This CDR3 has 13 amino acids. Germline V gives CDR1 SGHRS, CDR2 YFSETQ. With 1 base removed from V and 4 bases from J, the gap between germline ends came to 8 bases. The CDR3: CASSLSGGYGYTF. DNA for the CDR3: TGCGCCAGCAGCTTGAGCGGGGGCTATGGCTACACCTTC.

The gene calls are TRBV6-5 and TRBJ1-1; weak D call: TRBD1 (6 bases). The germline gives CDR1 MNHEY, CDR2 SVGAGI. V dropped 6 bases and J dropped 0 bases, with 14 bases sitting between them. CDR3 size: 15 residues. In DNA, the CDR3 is TGTGCCAGCAGACCCGGACAGTACATGAACACTGAAGCTTTCTTT. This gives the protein CASRPGQYMNTEAFF.

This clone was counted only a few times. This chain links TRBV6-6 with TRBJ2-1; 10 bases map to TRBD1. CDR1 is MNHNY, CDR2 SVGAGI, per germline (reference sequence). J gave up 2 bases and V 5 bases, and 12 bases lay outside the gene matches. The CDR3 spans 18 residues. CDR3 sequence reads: CASSPAHAGTGAYNEQFF. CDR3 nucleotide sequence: TGTGCCAGCAGTCCCGCCCACGCCGGGACAGGGGCCTACAATGAGCAGTTCTTC.

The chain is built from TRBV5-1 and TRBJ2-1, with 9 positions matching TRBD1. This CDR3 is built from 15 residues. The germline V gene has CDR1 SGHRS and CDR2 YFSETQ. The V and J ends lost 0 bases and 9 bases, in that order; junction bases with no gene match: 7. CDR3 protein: CASSLGSGQGFEQFF. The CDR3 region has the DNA TGCGCCAGCAGCTTGGGCTCGGGACAGGGTTTTGAGCAGTTCTTC.

This chain's CDR3 is CASSYSGTSAGETQYF. In nucleotides, the CDR3 is TGTGCCAGCAGTTACTCCGGGACTAGCGCGGGGGAGACCCAGTACTTC. The V call is TRBV6-6, the J call TRBJ2-5; 10 nucleotides agree with TRBD2. V trimming: 0 bases; J trimming: 5 bases; junction bases outside the gene matches: 6. CDR1 and CDR2 from the germline V gene are MNHNY and SVGAGI (reference sequence). This CDR3 has 16 residues.

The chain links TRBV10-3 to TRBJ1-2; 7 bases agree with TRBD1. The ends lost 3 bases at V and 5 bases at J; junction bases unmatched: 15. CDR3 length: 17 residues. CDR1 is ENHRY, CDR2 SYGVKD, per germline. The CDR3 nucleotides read TGTGCCATCAGTGACCTTCCCCCCGGGACAGATGATTATGGCTACACCTTC. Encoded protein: CAISDLPPGTDDYGYTF.

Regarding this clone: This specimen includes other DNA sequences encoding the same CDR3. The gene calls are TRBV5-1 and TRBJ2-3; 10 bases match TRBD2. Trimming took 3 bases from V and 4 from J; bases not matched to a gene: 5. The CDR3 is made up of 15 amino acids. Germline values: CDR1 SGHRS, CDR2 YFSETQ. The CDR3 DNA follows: TGCGCCAGCAGCTCCAGCGGGGGGGCCGCAGATACGCAGTATTTT. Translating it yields CASSSSGGAADTQYF.

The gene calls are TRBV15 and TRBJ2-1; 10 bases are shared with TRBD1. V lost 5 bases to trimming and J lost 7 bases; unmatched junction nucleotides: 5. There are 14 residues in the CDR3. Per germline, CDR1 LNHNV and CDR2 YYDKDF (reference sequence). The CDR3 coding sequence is TGTGCCACCAGCCGGGACAGGGGTTTTAATGAGCAGTTCTTC. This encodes CATSRDRGFNEQFF.

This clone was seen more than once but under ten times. The chain's CDR3 is CASSQGPGGIDQPQHF. In nucleotides, the CDR3 is TGCGCCAGCAGCCAAGGGCCAGGGGGGATCGATCAGCCCCAGCATTTT. The chain recombines TRBV4-1 with TRBJ1-5, with 7 positions matching TRBD1. The CDR3 totals 16 residues. Germline lookup yields CDR1 MGHRA and CDR2 YSYEKL. The V gene end was trimmed by 1 base and the J gene end by 5 bases; junction bases not matched to a gene: 8.

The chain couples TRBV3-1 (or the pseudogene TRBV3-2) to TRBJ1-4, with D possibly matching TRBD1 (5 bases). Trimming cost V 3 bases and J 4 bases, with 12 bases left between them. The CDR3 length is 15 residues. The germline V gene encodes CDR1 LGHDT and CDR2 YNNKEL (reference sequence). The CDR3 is CASSQSDTFNEKLFF. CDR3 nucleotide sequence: TGTGCCAGCAGCCAGTCGGACACCTTTAATGAAAAACTGTTTTTT.

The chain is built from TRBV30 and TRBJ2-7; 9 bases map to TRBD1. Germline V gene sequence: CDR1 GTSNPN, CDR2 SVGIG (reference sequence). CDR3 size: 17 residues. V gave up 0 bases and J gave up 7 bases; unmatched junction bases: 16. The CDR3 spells CAWSVFSTRDRVSEQYF. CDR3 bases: TGTGCCTGGAGTGTATTTTCAACCCGGGACAGGGTCTCGGAGCAGTACTTC.

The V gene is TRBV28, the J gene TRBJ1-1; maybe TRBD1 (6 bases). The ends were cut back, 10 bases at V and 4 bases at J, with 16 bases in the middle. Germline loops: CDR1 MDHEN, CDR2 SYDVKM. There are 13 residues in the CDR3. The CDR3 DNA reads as TGTGCCACCTATCAGGGGCTCGGCACTGAAGCTTTCTTT. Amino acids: CATYQGLGTEAFF.

CDR3 nucleotide sequence: TGCAGCGTTGGGGGGACTGATGGCTACACCTTC. The encoded protein is CSVGGTDGYTF. The chain is built from TRBV29-1 and TRBJ1-2, with D perhaps matching TRBD1 (5 bases). V shed 4 bases and J shed 6 bases, with 9 bases lying between them. CDR1 SQVTM and CDR2 ANQGSEA come from the germline V gene. This CDR3 is 11 amino acids long.

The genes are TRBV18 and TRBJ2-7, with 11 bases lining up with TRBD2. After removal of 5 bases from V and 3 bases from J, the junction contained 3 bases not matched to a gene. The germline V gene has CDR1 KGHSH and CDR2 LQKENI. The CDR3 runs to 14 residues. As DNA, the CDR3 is TGTGCCAGCTCAACAGGGACTAGCGGCTACGAGCAGTACTTC. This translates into CASSTGTSGYEQYF.

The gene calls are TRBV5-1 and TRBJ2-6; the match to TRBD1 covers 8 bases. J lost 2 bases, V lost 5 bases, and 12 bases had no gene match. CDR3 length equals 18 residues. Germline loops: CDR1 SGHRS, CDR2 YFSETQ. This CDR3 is CASSSGLKQGAGANVLTF. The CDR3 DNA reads TGCGCCAGCAGTTCAGGACTTAAACAGGGGGCTGGGGCCAACGTCCTGACTTTC.

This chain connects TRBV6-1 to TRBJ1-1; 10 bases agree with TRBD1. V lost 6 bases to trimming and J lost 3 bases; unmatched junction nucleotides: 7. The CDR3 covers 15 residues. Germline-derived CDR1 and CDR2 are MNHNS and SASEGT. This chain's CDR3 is CASRRPGTGDTEAFF. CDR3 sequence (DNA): TGTGCCAGCAGACGTCCCGGGACAGGGGACACTGAAGCTTTCTTT.